This T cell receptor beta chain was profiled in a study of control samples from healthy donors and cancer patients. Libraries were prepared by immunoSEQ multiplex PCR; TCRdb keeps only in-frame clonotypes and omits some of them. The table shows some 130,000 clones, with 89% occurring only once. This CDR3 is built from 12 residues. Trimming pared 4 bases from V and 3 bases from J, leaving 7 bases between. The V gene's germline CDR1 is SEHNR and CDR2 FQNEAQ (reference sequence). Material for sequencing was PBMCs. The rearrangement links TRBV7-9 to TRBJ2-7; TRBD2 is a possible D gene (5 bases). The origin of this receptor is a man over 45 with head and neck cancer. The CDR3 sequence: CASSYAGYEQYF. DNA for the CDR3: TGTGCCAGCAGCTACGCGGGCTACGAGCAGTACTTC.